The present TCR beta chain was sequenced within a study of blood T cells in healthy people across ages. A second PCR of about 7 to 12 cycles used a sample-barcoded 5' primer and a J-beta primer mix. MiXCR, run by TCRdb on the 5' RACE reads, gives a single entry per CDR3 protein. The data show roughly 800,000 distinct CDR3 sequences, nearly 60% seen once. The CDR3 has 15 residues. J gave up 6 bases and V 9 bases, and 12 bases lay outside the gene matches. Per the germline V gene, CDR1 is SGHRS and CDR2 is YFSETQ. Sequencing was done on a sample of blood. The V call is TRBV5-1, the J call TRBJ2-3; 11 nucleotides match TRBD2. The source of this sequence is a man aged 30 to 39 in good health. CDR3 region: CATQSTSGVYDTQYF. CDR3 coding DNA: TGCGCCACCCAGTCGACTAGCGGGGTCTACGATACGCAGTATTTT.